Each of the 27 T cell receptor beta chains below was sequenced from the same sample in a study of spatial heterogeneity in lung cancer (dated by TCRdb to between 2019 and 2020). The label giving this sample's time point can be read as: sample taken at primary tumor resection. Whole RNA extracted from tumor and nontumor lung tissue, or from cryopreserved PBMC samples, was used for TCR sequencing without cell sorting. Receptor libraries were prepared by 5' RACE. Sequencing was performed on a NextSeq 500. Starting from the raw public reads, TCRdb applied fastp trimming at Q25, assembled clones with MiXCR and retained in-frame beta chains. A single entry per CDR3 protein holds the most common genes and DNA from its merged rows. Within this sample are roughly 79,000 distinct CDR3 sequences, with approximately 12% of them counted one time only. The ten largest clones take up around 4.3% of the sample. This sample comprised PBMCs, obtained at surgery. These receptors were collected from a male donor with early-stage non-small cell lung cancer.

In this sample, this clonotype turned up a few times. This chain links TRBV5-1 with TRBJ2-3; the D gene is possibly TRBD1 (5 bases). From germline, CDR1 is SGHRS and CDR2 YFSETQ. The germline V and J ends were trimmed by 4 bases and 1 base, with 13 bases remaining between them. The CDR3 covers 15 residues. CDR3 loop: CASSMVGARTDTQYF. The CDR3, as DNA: TGCGCCAGCAGCATGGTTGGGGCCCGCACAGATACGCAGTATTTT.

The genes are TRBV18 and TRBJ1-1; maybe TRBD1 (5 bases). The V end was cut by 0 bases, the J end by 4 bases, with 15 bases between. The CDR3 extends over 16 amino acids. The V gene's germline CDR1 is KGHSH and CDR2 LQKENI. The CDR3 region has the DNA TGTGCCAGCTCACCACCGTATGAGGGGCGCGGCACTGAAGCTTTCTTT. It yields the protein CASSPPYEGRGTEAFF.

CDR3: CSVAAGGDEQYF. CDR3 DNA: TGCAGCGTTGCCGCCGGCGGCGACGAGCAGTACTTC. The genes are TRBV29-1 and TRBJ2-7; D is undetermined. Germline V lookup: CDR1 SQVTM, CDR2 ANQGSEA. The CDR3 runs to 12 residues. Trimming removed 4 bases from V and 5 bases from J, with 12 bases in between.

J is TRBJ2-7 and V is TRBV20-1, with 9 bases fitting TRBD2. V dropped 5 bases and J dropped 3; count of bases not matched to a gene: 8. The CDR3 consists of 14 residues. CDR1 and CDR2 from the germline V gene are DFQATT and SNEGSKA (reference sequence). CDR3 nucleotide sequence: TGCAGTGCTCCGCGAGCTAGCGGGGACTACGAGCAGTACTTC. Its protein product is CSAPRASGDYEQYF.

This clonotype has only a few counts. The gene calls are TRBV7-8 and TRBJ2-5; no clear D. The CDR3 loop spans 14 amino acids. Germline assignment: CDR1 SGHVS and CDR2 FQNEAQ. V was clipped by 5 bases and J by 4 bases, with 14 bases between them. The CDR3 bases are TGTGCCAGCAGCCTTACTCCAGGAGCAGAGACCCAGTACTTC. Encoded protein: CASSLTPGAETQYF.

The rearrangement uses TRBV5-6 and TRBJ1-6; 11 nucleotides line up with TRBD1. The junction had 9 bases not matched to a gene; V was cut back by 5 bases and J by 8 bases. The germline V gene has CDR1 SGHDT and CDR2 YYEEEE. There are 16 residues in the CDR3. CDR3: CASSNGQGAGYSPLHF. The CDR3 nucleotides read TGTGCCAGCAGTAACGGACAGGGGGCAGGATATTCACCCCTCCACTTT. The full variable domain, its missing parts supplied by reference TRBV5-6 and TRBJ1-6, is DAGVTQSPTHLIKTRGQQVTLRCSPKSGHDTVSWYQQALGQGPQFIFQYYEEEERQRGNFPDRFSGHQFPNYSSELNVNALLLGDSALYLCASSNGQGAGYSPLHFGNGTRLTVT.

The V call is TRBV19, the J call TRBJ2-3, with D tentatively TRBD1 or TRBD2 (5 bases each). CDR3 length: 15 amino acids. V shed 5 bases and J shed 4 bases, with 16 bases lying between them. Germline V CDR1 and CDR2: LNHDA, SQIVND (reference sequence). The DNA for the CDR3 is TGTGCCAGTAGTTCCGGACCGGGACCGGCAGATACGCAGTATTTT. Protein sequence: CASSSGPGPADTQYF.

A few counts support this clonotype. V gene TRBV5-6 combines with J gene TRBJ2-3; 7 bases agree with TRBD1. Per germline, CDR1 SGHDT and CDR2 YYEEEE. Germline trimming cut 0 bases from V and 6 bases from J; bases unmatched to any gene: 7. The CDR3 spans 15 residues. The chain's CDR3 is CASSLEGAIWDTQYF. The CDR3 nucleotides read TGTGCCAGCAGCTTGGAGGGGGCAATATGGGATACGCAGTATTTT.

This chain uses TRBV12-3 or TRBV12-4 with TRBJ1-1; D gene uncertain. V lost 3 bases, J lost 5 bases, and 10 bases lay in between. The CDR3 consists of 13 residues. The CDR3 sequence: CASSLVETTEAFF. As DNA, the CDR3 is TGTGCCAGCAGTTTGGTCGAGACAACTGAAGCTTTCTTT.

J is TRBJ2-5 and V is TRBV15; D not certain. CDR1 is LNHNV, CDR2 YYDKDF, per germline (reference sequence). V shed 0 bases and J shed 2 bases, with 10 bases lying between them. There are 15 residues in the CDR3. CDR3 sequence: CATSRDKAPQETQYF. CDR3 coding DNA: TGTGCCACCAGCAGAGATAAGGCGCCACAAGAGACCCAGTACTTC.

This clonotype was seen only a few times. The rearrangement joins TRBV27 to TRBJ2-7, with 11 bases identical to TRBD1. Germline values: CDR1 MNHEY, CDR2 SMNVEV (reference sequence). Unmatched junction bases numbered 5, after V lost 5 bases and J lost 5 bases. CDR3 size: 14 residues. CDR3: CASSPGTGGHEQYF. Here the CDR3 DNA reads TGTGCCAGCAGTCCCGGGACAGGGGGGCACGAGCAGTACTTC.

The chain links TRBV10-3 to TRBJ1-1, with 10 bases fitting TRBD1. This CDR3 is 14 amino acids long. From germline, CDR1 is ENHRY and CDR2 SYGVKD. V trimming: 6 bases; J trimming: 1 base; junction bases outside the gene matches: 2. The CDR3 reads CAIRGDRGNTEAFF. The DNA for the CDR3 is TGTGCCATCAGAGGGGACAGGGGGAACACTGAAGCTTTCTTT.

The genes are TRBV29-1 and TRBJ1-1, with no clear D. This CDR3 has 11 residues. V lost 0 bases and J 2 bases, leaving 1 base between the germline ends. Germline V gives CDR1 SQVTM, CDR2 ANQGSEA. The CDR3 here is CSVEDNTEAFF. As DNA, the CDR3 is TGCAGCGTTGAAGATAACACTGAAGCTTTCTTT.

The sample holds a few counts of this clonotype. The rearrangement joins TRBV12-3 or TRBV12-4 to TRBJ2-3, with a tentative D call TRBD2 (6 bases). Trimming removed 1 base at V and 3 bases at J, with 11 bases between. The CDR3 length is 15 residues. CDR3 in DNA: TGTGCCAGCAGTTTAGGGGGGGACCCTACAGATACGCAGTATTTT. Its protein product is CASSLGGDPTDTQYF.

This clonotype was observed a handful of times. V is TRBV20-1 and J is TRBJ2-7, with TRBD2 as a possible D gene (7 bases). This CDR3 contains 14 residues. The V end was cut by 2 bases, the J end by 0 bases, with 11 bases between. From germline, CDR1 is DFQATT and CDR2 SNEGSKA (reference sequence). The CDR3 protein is CSARKGGPSYEQYF. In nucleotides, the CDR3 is TGCAGTGCTAGAAAGGGGGGGCCCTCCTACGAGCAGTACTTC.

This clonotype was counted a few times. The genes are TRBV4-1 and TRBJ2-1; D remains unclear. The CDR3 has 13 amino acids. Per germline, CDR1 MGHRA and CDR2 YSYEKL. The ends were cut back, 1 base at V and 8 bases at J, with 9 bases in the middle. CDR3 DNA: TGCGCCAGCAGCCAAGGGCTCGCGGATGAGCAGTTCTTC. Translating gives CASSQGLADEQFF.

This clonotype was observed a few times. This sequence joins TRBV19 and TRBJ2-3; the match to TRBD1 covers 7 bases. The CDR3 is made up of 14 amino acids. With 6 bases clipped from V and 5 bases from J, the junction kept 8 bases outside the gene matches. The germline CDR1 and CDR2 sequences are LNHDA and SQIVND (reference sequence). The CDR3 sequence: CASSAATGRDTQYF. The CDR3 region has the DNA TGTGCCAGTAGCGCCGCGACAGGGAGAGATACGCAGTATTTT.

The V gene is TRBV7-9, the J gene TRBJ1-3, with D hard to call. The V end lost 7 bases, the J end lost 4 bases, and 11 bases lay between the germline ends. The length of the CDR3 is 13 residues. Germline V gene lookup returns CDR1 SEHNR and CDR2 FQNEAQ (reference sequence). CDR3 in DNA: TGTGCCAGCACCCTAGTGGGCGGAAACACCATATATTTT. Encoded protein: CASTLVGGNTIYF.

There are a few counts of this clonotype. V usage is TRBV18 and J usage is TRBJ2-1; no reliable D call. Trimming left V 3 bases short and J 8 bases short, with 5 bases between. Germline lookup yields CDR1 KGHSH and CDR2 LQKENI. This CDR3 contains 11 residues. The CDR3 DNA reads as TGTGCCAGCTCACCCCAAGATGAGCAGTTCTTC. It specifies CASSPQDEQFF.

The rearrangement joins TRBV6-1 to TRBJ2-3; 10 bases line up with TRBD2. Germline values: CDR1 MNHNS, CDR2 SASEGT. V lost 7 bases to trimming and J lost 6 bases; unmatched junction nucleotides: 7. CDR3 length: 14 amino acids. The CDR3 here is CASTTSGRGDTQYF. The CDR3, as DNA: TGTGCCAGCACGACTAGCGGGCGGGGTGATACGCAGTATTTT.

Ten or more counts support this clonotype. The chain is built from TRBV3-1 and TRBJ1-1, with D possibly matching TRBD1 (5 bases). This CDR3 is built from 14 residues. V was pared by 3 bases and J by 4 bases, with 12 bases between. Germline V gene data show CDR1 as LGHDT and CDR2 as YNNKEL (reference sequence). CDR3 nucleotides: TGTGCCAGCAGCCACTCAGGGCAGGGCACTGAAGCTTTCTTT. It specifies CASSHSGQGTEAFF.

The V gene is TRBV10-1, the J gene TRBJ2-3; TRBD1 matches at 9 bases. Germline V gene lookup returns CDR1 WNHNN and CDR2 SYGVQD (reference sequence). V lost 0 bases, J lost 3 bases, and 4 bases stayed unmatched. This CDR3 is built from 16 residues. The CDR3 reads CASSESRTGETDTQYF. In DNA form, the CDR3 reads TGCGCCAGCAGTGAGTCGAGGACAGGGGAAACAGATACGCAGTATTTT.

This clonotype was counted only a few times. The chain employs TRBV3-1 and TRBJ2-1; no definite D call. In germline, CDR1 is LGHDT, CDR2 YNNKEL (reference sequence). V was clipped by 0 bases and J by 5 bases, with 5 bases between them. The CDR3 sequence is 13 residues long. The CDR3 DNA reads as TGTGCCAGCAGCCAAGAATGGGACAATGAGCAGTTCTTC. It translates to CASSQEWDNEQFF.

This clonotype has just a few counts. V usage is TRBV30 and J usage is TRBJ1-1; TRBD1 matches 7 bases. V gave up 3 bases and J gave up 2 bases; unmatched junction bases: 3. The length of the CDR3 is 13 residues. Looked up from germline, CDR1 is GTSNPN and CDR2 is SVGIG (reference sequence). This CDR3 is CAWSRQGNTEAFF. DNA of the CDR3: TGTGCCTGGAGCCGACAGGGAAACACTGAAGCTTTCTTT.

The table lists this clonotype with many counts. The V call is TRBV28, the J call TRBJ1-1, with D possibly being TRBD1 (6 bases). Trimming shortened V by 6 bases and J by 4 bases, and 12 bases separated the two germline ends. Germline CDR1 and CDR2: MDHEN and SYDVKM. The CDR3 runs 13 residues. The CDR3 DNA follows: TGTGCCAGCAGAGGGGGGAGGGGCACTGAAGCTTTCTTT. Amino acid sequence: CASRGGRGTEAFF.

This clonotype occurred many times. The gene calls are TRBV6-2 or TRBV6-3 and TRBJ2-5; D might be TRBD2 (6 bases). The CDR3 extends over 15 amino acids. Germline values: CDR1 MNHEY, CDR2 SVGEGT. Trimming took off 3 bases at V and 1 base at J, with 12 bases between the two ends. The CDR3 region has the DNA TGTGCCAGCAGTTATAAGGCGGGGATCCAAGAGACCCAGTACTTC. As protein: CASSYKAGIQETQYF.

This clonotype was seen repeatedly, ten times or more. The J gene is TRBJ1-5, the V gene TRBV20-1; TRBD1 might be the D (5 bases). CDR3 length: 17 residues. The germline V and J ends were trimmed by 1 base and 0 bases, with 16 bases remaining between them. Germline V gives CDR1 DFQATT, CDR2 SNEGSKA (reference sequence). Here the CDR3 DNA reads TGCAGTGCTAGAGGGCCGGAGCAGGGCTATAGCAATCAGCCCCAGCATTTT. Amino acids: CSARGPEQGYSNQPQHF.